This T cell receptor (beta chain) was profiled in a study of T cell changes during pregnancy in multiple sclerosis. Only in-frame clones appear in the TCRdb table, and some are missing; sequencing was by immunoSEQ multiplex PCR. The sample lists around 40,000 clones; about 88% were seen once. Trimming shortened V by 2 bases and J by 0 bases, and 14 bases separated the two germline ends. Germline CDR1 SGHRS, CDR2 YFSETQ. The CDR3 totals 16 residues. The sequence was obtained from a female donor with multiple sclerosis, enrolled in a pregnancy study. Sequencing used CD4+ T cells from peripheral blood mononuclear cells, obtained in the first trimester of pregnancy. The V gene is TRBV5-1, the J gene TRBJ2-5, with a possible D match to TRBD1 (5 bases). The CDR3 region has the DNA TGCGCCAGCAGCTTAAAAAGACAGACAGACCAAGAGACCCAGTACTTC. Encoded protein: CASSLKRQTDQETQYF.